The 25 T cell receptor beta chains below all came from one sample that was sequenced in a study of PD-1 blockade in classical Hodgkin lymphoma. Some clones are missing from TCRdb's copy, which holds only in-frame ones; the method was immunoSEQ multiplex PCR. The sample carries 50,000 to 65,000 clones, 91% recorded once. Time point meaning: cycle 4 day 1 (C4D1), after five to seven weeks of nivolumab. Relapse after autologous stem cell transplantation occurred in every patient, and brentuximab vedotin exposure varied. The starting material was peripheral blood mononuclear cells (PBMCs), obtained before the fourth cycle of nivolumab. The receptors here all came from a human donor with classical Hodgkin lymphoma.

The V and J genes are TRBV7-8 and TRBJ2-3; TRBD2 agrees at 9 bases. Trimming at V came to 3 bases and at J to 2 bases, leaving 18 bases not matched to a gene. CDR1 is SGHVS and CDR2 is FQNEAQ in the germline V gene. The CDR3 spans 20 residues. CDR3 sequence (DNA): TGTGCCAGCAGCTTTACCTCCTTTAGCGGGGGCGCCTCCAACACAGATACGCAGTATTTT. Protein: CASSFTSFSGGASNTDTQYF.

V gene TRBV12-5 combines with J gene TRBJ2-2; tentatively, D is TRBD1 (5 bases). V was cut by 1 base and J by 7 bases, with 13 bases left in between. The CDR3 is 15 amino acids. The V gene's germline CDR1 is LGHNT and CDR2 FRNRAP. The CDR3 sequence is CASGLEVGQGGELFF. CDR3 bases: TGTGCTAGTGGTTTGGAGGTCGGGCAGGGCGGGGAGCTGTTTTTT.

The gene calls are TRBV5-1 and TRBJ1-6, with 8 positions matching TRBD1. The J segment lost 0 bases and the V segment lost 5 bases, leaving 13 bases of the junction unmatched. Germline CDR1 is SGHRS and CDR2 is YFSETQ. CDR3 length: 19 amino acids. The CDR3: CASSIKFQGASSYNSPLHF. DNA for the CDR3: TGCGCCAGCAGTATTAAGTTCCAGGGGGCGAGCTCCTATAATTCACCCCTCCACTTT.

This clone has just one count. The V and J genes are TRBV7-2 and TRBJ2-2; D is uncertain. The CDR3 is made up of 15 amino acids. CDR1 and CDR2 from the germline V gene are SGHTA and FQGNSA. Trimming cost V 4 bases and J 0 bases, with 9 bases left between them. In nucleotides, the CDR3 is TGTGCCAGCAGCTCGGACGGATCGAACACCGGGGAGCTGTTTTTT. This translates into CASSSDGSNTGELFF.

CDR3 nucleotide sequence: TGCGCCAGCAGCCAAGTGGCGGAAAACACTGAAGCTTTCTTT. Its protein product is CASSQVAENTEAFF. The genes are TRBV4-1 and TRBJ1-1, with D uncertain. Trimming took off 1 base at V and 2 bases at J, with 8 bases between the two ends. This CDR3 region has 14 residues. The germline gives CDR1 MGHRA, CDR2 YSYEKL.

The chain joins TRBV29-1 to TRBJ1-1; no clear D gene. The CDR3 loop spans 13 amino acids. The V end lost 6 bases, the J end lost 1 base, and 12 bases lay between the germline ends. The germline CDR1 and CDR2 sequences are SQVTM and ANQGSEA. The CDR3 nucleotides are TGCAGCGTGGCACCTCAAGAGAACACTGAAGCTTTCTTT. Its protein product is CSVAPQENTEAFF.

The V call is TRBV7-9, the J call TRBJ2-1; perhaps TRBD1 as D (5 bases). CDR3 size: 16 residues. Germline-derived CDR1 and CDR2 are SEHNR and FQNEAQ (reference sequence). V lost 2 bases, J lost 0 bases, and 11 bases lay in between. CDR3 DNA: TGTGCCAGCAGCTTAAAGGGGATTAGCTCCTACAATGAGCAGTTCTTC. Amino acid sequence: CASSLKGISSYNEQFF.

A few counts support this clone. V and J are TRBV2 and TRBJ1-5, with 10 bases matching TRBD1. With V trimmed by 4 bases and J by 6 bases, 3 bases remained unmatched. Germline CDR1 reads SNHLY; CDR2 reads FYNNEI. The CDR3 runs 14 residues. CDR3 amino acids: CASSVGQGFQPQHF. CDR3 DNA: TGTGCCAGCAGTGTGGGACAGGGGTTTCAGCCCCAGCATTTT.

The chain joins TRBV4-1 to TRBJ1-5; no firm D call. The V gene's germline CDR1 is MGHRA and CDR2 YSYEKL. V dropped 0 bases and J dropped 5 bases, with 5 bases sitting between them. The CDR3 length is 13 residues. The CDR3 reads CASSQDWDQPQHF. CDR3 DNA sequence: TGCGCCAGCAGCCAAGATTGGGATCAGCCCCAGCATTTT.

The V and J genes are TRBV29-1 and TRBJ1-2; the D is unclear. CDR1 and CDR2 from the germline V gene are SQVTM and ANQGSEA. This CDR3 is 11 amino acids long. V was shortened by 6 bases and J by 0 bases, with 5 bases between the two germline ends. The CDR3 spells CSVGANYGYTF. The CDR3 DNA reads TGCAGCGTGGGAGCTAACTATGGCTACACCTTC.

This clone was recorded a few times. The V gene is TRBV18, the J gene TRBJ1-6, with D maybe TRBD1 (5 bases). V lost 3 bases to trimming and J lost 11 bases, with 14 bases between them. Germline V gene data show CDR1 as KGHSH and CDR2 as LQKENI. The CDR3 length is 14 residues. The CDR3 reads CASSPGQGETPLHF. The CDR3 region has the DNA TGTGCCAGCTCACCGGGCCAGGGTGAAACACCCCTCCACTTT.

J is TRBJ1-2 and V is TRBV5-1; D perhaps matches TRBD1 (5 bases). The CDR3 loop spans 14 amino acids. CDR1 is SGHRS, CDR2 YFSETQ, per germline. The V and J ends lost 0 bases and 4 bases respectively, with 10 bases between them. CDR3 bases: TGCGCCAGCAGCTTGGCCAGAGGGGCCTATGGCTACACCTTC. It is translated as CASSLARGAYGYTF.

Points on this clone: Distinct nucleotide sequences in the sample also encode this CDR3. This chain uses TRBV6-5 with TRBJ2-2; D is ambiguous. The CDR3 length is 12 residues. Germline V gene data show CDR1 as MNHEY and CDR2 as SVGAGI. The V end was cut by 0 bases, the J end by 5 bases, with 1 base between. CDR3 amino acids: CASSYSTGELFF. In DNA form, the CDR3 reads TGTGCCAGCAGTTACTCGACCGGGGAGCTGTTTTTT.

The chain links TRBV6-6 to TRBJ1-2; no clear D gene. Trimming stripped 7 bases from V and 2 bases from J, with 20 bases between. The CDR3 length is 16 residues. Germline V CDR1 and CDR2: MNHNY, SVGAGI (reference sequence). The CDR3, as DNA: TGTGCCAGCAACTCTAGGGCTTCACCCGTAAACTATGGCTACACCTTC. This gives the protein CASNSRASPVNYGYTF.

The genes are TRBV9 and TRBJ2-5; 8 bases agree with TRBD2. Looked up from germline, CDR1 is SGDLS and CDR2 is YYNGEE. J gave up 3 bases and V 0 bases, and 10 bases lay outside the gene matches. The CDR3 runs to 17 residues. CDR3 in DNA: TGTGCCAGCAGCGTAGCTTCGGTACTAGCGGTAAAAGAGACCCAGTACTTC. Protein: CASSVASVLAVKETQYF.

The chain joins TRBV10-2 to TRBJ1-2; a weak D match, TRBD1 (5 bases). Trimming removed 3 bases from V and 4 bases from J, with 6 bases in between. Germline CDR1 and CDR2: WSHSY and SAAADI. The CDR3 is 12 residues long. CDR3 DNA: TGCGCCAGCAGTGAAGACAGCTATGGCTACACCTTC. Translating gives CASSEDSYGYTF.

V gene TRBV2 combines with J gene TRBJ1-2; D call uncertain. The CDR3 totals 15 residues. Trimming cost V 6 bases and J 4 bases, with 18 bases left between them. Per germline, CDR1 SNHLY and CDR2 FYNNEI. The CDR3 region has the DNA TGTGCCAGCAGCCGCATAACCCCGGGGAGCTATGGCTACACCTTC. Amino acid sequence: CASSRITPGSYGYTF.

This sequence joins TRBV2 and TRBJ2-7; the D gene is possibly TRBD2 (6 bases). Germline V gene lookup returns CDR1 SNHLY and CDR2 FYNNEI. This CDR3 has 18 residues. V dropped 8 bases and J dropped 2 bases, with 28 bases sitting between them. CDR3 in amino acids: CASGGKGRKKAGTYEQYF. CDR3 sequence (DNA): TGTGCCAGCGGGGGGAAGGGCAGGAAGAAGGCCGGGACCTACGAGCAGTACTTC.

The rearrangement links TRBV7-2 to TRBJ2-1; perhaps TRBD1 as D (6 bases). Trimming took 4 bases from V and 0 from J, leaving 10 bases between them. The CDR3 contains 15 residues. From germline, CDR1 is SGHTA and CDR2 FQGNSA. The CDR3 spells CASSSDRNSYNEQFF. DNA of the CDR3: TGTGCCAGCAGCTCCGACAGGAACTCCTACAATGAGCAGTTCTTC.

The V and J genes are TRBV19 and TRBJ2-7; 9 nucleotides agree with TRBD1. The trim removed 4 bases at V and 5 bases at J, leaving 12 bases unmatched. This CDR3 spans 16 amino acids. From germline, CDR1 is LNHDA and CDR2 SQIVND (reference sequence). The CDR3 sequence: CASSRITGGASHEQYF. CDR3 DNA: TGTGCCAGTAGTAGAATCACAGGGGGCGCGTCCCACGAGCAGTACTTC. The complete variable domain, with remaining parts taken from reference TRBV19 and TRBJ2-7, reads DGGITQSPKYLFRKEGQNVTLSCEQNLNHDAMYWYRQDPGQGLRLIYYSQIVNDFQKGDIAEGYSVSREKKESFPLTVTSAQKNPTAFYLCASSRITGGASHEQYFGPGTRLTVT.

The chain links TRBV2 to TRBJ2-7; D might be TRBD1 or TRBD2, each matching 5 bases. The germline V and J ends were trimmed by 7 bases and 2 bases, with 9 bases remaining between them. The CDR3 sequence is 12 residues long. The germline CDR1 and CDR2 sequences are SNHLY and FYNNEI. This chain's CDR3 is CASKRGPYEQYF. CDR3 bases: TGTGCCAGCAAACGGGGCCCCTACGAGCAGTACTTC.

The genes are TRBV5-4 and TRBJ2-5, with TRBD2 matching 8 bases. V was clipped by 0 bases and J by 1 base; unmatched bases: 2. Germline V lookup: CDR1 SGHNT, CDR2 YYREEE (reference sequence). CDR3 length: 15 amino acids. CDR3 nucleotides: TGTGCCAGCAGCTTGGCCGGGGGGGGCCAAGAGACCCAGTACTTC. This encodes CASSLAGGGQETQYF.

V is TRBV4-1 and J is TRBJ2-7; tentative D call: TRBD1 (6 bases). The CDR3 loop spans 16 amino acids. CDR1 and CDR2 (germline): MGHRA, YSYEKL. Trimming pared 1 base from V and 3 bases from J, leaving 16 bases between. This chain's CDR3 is CASSQVPRQVLYEQYF. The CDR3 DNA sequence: TGCGCCAGCAGCCAAGTACCGAGACAGGTCCTCTACGAGCAGTACTTC.

CDR3 bases: TGTGCCACCAGCCCCCTGGGGAGGGATAGCAATCAGCCCCAGCATTTT. Encoded protein: CATSPLGRDSNQPQHF. This chain links TRBV15 with TRBJ1-5; D unresolved. The V end was cut by 5 bases, the J end by 0 bases, with 14 bases between. Germline-derived CDR1 and CDR2 are LNHNV and YYDKDF (reference sequence). The CDR3 extends over 16 amino acids. Using reference TRBV15 and TRBJ1-5 for the parts outside the CDR3, the full variable domain is DAMVIQNPRYQVTQFGKPVTLSCSQTLNHNVMYWYQQKSSQAPKLLFHYYDKDFNNEADTPDNFQSRRPNTSFCFLDIRSPGLGDTAMYLCATSPLGRDSNQPQHFGDGTRLSIL.

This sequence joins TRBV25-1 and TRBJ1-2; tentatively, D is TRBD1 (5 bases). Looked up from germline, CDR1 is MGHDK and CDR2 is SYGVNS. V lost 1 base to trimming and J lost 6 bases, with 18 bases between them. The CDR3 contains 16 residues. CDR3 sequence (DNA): TGTGCCAGCAGTGAATCCAGGGCTCCTTCTCTGAATGGCTACACCTTC. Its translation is CASSESRAPSLNGYTF.